The TCR beta chain under discussion was sequenced for a study of control samples from healthy donors and cancer patients. The CDR3 covers 12 residues. TCRdb's copy holds only in-frame clones and misses some; the assay was immunoSEQ multiplex PCR. The table includes some 130,000 clones, around nine tenths detected once. The sequenced sample was blood. This TCR was sampled from a man aged 40-55 years in good health. The chain links TRBV21-1 to TRBJ1-1. TRBV21-1 is a pseudogene locus. CDR3 DNA: TGTGCCAGCAGCGAGGATCTAACTGAAGCTTTCTTT. Amino acid sequence: CASSEDLTEAFF.